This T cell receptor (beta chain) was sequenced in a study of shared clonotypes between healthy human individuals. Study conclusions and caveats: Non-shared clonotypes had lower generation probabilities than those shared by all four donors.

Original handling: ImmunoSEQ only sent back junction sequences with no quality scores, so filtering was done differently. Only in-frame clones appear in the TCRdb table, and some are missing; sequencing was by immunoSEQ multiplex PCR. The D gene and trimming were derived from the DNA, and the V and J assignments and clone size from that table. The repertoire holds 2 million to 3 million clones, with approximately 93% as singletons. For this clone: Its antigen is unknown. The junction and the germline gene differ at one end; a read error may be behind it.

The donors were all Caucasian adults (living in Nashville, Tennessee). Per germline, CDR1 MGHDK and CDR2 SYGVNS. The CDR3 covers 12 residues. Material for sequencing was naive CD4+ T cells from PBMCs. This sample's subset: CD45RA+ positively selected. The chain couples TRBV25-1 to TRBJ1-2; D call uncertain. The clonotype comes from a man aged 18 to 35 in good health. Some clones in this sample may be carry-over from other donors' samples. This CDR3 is CASTQLNYGYTF. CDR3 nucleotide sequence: TGTGCTAGCACTCAACTCAACTATGGCTACACCTTC.